These T cell receptor beta chains were read from a single sample in a study of regulatory T cells in long-lasting Graves disease. Each CDR3 protein is one row after TCRdb ran MiXCR on the multiplex PCR reads. The data contain about 300,000 distinct CDR3 sequences, under 25% of them singletons. Sequencing used peripheral blood mononuclear cells (PBMCs), obtained when the disease was refractory, from a patient treated with antithyroid drugs. The receptors were gathered from a female donor with Graves disease. CDR3s leave out the opening cysteine and the closing phenylalanine or tryptophan. The D gene is left open where the match is weak.

TRBJ1-1,.,TRBV5-1,ASSLTGRGDTEAF
TRBJ1-3,.,TRBV12-3/TRBV12-4,ASSLDRSSSGNTIY
TRBJ1-1,.,TRBV12-3/TRBV12-4,ASSLDQGGTEAF
TRBJ2-7,.,TRBV6-2/TRBV6-3,ASSYLSSSGRYEQY
TRBJ2-7,.,TRBV6-1,ASSEGLPGLKSNEQY
TRBJ1-5,.,TRBV28,ASSLFAVNQPQH
TRBJ2-2,.,TRBV18,ASSPRDTGELF
TRBJ2-7,.,TRBV4-1,ASSHGESSYEQY
TRBJ2-7,.,TRBV2,ASSEGTGLTYEQY
TRBJ2-2,TRBD2,TRBV9,ASSVETSGSIGELF
TRBJ2-1,TRBD2,TRBV11-2,ASSLGAGGFDEQF
TRBJ2-7,TRBD2,TRBV10-3,AIKPGLASYEQY
TRBJ2-7,TRBD2,TRBV7-2,ASSHAAGGQLYEQY
TRBJ2-7,TRBD2,TRBV15,ATSRDRARTSGGTYEQY
TRBJ1-2,.,TRBV4-1,ASSQDPGNYGYT
TRBJ2-7,TRBD2,TRBV20-1,SATGTSGYEQY
TRBJ2-7,.,TRBV4-3,ASSQDRLVGESSYEQY
TRBJ2-7,.,TRBV30,AWSGQISYGQY